Listed below are T cell receptor beta chains from one sample, sequenced in a study of technical replicates of blood from a few donors. This table comes from immunoSEQ multiplex PCR, and its TCRdb copy is limited to in-frame clones, with some not included. The sample records approximately 85,000 clones, approximately 90% being singletons. The sequenced sample consisted of T cells isolated from PBMCs. The source of these receptors is a human donor in good health. Each CDR3 is given without its conserved first and last residue. Each record gives: J gene, V gene, CDR3 protein.

J: TRBJ1-4; V: TRBV5-8; CDR3: ASSLYATNEKLF
J: TRBJ1-2; V: TRBV6-5; CDR3: ASIPREVYGYT
J: TRBJ2-7; V: TRBV7-2; CDR3: ASSLQGYEQY
J: TRBJ2-3; V: TRBV4-1; CDR3: ASSQESAQY
J: TRBJ2-3; V: TRBV9; CDR3: ASSVAGGTGGVRDTQY
J: TRBJ2-7; V: TRBV28; CDR3: ASNPGGAISYEQY
J: TRBJ1-6; V: TRBV2; CDR3: ASMKPGQFLFFVLSPLH
J: TRBJ2-7; V: TRBV10-1; CDR3: ASSETTTGVSSEQY
J: TRBJ2-5; V: TRBV25-1; CDR3: ASSEFLTSGTQETQY
J: TRBJ2-3; V: TRBV7-9; CDR3: ASRTERVSTDTQY
J: TRBJ2-1; V: TRBV28; CDR3: ASRLELNEQF
J: TRBJ1-1; V: TRBV4-1; CDR3: ASSQDTLGQWKTF
J: TRBJ2-1; V: TRBV9; CDR3: ASSVVGGGDNEQF
J: TRBJ2-3; V: TRBV6-6; CDR3: ASGRSTDTQY
J: TRBJ2-7; V: TRBV7-6; CDR3: ASSPGQGSNEQY
J: TRBJ1-1; V: TRBV9; CDR3: ASSASQGMNTEAF
J: TRBJ1-4; V: TRBV4-2; CDR3: ASSQPGGANEKLF
J: TRBJ2-1; V: TRBV4-1; CDR3: ASMASGTVEQF
J: TRBJ1-2; V: TRBV6-5; CDR3: ASKGYYGYT
J: TRBJ2-7; V: TRBV6-1; CDR3: ASSDYGTRFYEQY
J: TRBJ2-1; V: TRBV7-9; CDR3: ASVWDWGEAIGYYNEQF
J: TRBJ2-3; V: TRBV5-6; CDR3: ASATVAGKTDTQY
J: TRBJ1-4; V: TRBV7-9; CDR3: ASSHPPGTRKEKLF
J: TRBJ1-2; V: TRBV5-4; CDR3: ASSPGWTANYGYT
J: TRBJ2-6; V: TRBV10-3; CDR3: ATSGVSGANVLT
J: TRBJ2-1; V: TRBV7-9; CDR3: ASSLSGGGLIDEQF
J: TRBJ2-1; V: TRBV29-1; CDR3: SVGSTGDEQF
J: TRBJ1-5; V: TRBV4-1; CDR3: ASSQDRGGGQPQH
J: TRBJ2-7; V: TRBV27; CDR3: ASSLHQETYEQY
J: TRBJ2-5; V: TRBV4-1; CDR3: ASSQEWEAGQETQY
J: TRBJ1-2; V: TRBV4-1; CDR3: ASSPSLGGAYGYT
J: TRBJ2-7; V: TRBV29-1; CDR3: SGGDLLSYEQY
J: TRBJ1-5; V: TRBV18; CDR3: ASSPEASNQPQH
J: TRBJ2-3; V: TRBV13; CDR3: ASSLELAEGTTDTQY
J: TRBJ2-5; V: TRBV5-8; CDR3: ASSPGRRGEETQY
J: TRBJ1-5; V: TRBV4-1; CDR3: ASSQGRGLGNQPQH
J: TRBJ2-3; V: TRBV5-1; CDR3: ASSPYRAVGTDTQY
J: TRBJ1-1; V: TRBV21-1; CDR3: ASSKGRTENTEAF
J: TRBJ2-1; V: TRBV28; CDR3: ASSLYRTPNEQF
J: TRBJ2-7; V: TRBV5-6; CDR3: ASSFNLYNEQY
J: TRBJ2-1; V: TRBV19; CDR3: ASSIRRNNEQF
J: TRBJ1-2; V: TRBV5-5; CDR3: ASSLQGANGYT
J: TRBJ1-1; V: TRBV6-5; CDR3: ASISGTAPEAF
J: TRBJ2-2; V: TRBV6-5; CDR3: ASSYYQGIRSGELF
J: TRBJ2-7; V: TRBV9; CDR3: ASSTRPANEQY
J: TRBJ2-7; V: TRBV28; CDR3: ASSYRAPTSGGITYEQY
J: TRBJ1-3; V: TRBV6-1; CDR3: ASSDRSGNTIY
J: TRBJ1-5; V: TRBV5-6; CDR3: ASSSDGGNQPQH